Listed below are T cell receptor beta chains from one sample, sequenced in a study of preoperative IRX-2 immunotherapy in early breast cancer. The repertoire was sequenced with immunoSEQ multiplex PCR; TCRdb's copy has only in-frame clones and lacks some. The sample yields 20,000 to 30,000 clones, roughly 74% seen once. Sequencing was performed on lymph node tissue, taken before IRX-2 immunotherapy. The receptor source for this set is a human donor with breast cancer. Both conserved end residues are part of each CDR3. D genes are given only for firm matches. Rows give clone size only sometimes, using once, few, many, or a class for an expanded clone.

D	J	V	size	CDR3	DNA
TRBD1	TRBJ1-2	TRBV6-8	-	CASSVQQGATYGYTF	TGTGCCAGCAGTGTTCAACAGGGGGCGACCTATGGCTACACCTTC
-	TRBJ1-1	TRBV29-1	-	CSVYWRDRNTEAFF	TGCAGCGTTTACTGGAGGGACCGGAACACTGAAGCTTTCTTT
TRBD1	TRBJ1-3	TRBV7-1	-	CASSPPTGTSGNTIYF	TGTGCCAGCAGCCCGCCGACAGGGACCTCTGGAAACACCATATATTTT
-	TRBJ1-1	TRBV29-1	once	CSVERVNTEAFF	TGCAGCGTTGAAAGGGTGAACACTGAAGCTTTCTTT
-	TRBJ1-1	TRBV6-8	few	CASSYTGYTEAFF	TGTGCCAGCAGTTACACAGGGTACACTGAAGCTTTCTTT
-	TRBJ1-1	TRBV6-8	-	CATLLDGLNTEAFF	TGTGCCACTCTACTGGACGGCCTGAACACTGAAGCTTTCTTT
TRBD2	TRBJ2-2	TRBV6-8	few	CASTYSAGRDGELFF	TGTGCCAGTACTTACTCTGCAGGGAGGGACGGGGAGCTGTTTTTT
-	TRBJ2-7	TRBV6-8	-	CASRRGASYEQYF	TGTGCCAGCAGGCGAGGGGCTTCCTACGAGCAGTACTTC
-	TRBJ2-6	TRBV10-3	-	CAISEGTASGANVLTF	TGTGCCATCAGTGAGGGTACGGCGTCTGGGGCCAACGTCCTGACTTTC
-	TRBJ2-2	TRBV10-3	-	CAISESGKMGGLFF	TGTGCCATCAGTGAGTCCGGAAAAATGGGGGGGCTGTTTTTT
-	TRBJ2-1	TRBV6-8	few	CASIQAGLPINEQFF	TGTGCCAGCATTCAAGCGGGCCTTCCCATCAATGAGCAGTTCTTC
TRBD2	TRBJ2-5	TRBV7-6	-	CASSLALAGWETQYF	TGTGCCAGCAGCTTGGCACTAGCGGGGTGGGAGACCCAGTACTTC
TRBD2	TRBJ2-5	TRBV11-3	-	CASSLSSGVYETQYF	TGTGCCAGCAGCTTGAGTAGCGGGGTCTATGAGACCCAGTACTTC
TRBD1	TRBJ1-2	TRBV7-6	-	CASSLRGQTLDGYTF	TGTGCCAGCAGCTTAAGGGGACAGACCCTCGATGGCTACACCTTC
-	TRBJ1-6	TRBV11-3	-	CASSPRAISHEFPLHF	TGTGCCAGCAGCCCCCGGGCCATATCCCATGAGTTTCCCCTCCACTTT
-	TRBJ1-3	TRBV6-8	once	CATIISSGNTIYF	TGTGCCACCATCATAAGCTCTGGAAACACCATATATTTT